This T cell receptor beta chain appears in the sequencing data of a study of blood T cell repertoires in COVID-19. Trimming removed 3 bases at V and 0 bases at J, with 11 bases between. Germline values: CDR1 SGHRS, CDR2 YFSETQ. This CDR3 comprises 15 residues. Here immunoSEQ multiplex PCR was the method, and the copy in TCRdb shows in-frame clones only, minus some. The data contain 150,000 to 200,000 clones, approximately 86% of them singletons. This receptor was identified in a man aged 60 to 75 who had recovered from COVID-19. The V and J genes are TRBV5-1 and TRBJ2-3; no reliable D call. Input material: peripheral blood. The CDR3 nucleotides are TGCGCCAGCAGCTCAACAGAAGCTAGCACAGATACGCAGTATTTT. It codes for CASSSTEASTDTQYF.